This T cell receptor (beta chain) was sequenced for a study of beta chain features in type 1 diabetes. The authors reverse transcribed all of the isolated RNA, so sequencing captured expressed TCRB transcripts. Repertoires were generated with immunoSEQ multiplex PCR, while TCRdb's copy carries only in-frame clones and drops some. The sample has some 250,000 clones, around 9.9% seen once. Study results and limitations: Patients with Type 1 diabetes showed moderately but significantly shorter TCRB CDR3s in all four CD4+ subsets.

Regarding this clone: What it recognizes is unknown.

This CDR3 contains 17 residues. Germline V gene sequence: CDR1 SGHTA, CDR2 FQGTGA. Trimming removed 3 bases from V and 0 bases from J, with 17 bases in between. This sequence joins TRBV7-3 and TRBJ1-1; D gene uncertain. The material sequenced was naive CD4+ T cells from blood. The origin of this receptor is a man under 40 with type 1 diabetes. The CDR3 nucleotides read TGTGCCAGCAGCTTGGTGCAGGTCTCTCCCGTGAACACTGAAGCTTTCTTT. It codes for CASSLVQVSPVNTEAFF. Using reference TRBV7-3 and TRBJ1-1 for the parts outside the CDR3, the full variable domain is GAGVSQTPSNKVTEKGKYVELRCDPISGHTALYWYRQSLGQGPEFLIYFQGTGAADDSGLPNDRFFAVRPEGSVSTLKIQRTERGDSAVYLCASSLVQVSPVNTEAFFGQGTRLTVV.